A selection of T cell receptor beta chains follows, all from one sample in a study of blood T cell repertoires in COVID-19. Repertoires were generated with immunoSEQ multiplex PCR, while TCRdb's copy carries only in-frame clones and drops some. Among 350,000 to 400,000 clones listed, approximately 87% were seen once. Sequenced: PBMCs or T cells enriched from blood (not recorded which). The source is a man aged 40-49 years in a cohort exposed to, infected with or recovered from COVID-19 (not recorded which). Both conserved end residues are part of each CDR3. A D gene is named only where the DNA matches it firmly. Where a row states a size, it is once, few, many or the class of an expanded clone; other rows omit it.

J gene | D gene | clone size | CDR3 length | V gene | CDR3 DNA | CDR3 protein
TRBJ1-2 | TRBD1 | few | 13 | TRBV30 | TGTGCCTGGAACCTACAGGGGGCGAGAGGCTACACCTTC | CAWNLQGARGYTF
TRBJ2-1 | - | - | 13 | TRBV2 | TGTGCCAGCAGTGAGCTCAGTTACAATGAGCAGTTCTTC | CASSELSYNEQFF
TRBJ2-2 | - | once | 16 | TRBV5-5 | TGTGCCAGCAGCTTTGTGGGGAGTACCAACACCGGGGAGCTGTTTTTT | CASSFVGSTNTGELFF
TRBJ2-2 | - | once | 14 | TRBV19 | TGTGCCAGTAGGGGGGGAAAGGACACCGGGGAGCTGTTTTTT | CASRGGKDTGELFF
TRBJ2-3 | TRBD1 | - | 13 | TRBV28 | TGTGCCAGCCAACAGGGGCGCGAGGATACGCAGTATTTT | CASQQGREDTQYF
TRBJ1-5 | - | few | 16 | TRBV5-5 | TGTGCCAGCAGCTTGGGACAGCTTGGGGCCCGGCAGCCCCAGCATTTT | CASSLGQLGARQPQHF
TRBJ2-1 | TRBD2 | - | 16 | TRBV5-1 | TGCGCCAGCAGCACCACTCTAGCGGGAGCCTACAATGAGCAGTTCTTC | CASSTTLAGAYNEQFF
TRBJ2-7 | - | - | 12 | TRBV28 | TGTGCCAGCAGTTTACAGGAATCCGAGCAGTACTTC | CASSLQESEQYF
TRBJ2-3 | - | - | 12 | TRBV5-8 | TGTGCCAGCAGTGGCCGCACAGATACGCAGTATTTT | CASSGRTDTQYF
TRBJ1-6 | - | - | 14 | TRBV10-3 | TGTGCCATCAGTTCCAGGACGGGGAATTCACCCCTCCACTTT | CAISSRTGNSPLHF
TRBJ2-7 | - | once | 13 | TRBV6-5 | TGTGCCAGCAAGTGGAGAGTCTCCTACGAGCAGTACTTC | CASKWRVSYEQYF
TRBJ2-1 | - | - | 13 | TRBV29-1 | TGCAGCGTTGCAGGACAGGAGGGCAATGAGCAGTTCTTC | CSVAGQEGNEQFF
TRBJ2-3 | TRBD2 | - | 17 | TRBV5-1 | TGCGCCAGCAGCTCGGCGGGACTAGCGGGAGCGGGAGATACGCAGTATTTT | CASSSAGLAGAGDTQYF
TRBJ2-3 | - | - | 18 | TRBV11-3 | TGTGCCAGCAGCTTAGTGGCGACAGATGGGGCTAGCACAGATACGCAGTATTTT | CASSLVATDGASTDTQYF
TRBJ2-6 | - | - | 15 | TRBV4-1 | TGCGCCAGCAGCCAAGCAGGGGTCGGGGCCAACGTCCTGACTTTC | CASSQAGVGANVLTF
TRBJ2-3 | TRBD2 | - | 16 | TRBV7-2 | TGTGCCAGCAGCTTAGAGGGGACTAGCGGGATGAGAACGCAGTATTTT | CASSLEGTSGMRTQYF
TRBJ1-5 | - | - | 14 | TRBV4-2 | TGTGCCAGCAGCCAAGGGACAGAAAATCAGCCCCAGCATTTT | CASSQGTENQPQHF
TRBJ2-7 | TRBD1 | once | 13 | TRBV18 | TGTGCCAGCTCACCAGGGACAGGGGACGAGCAGTACTTC | CASSPGTGDEQYF